A selection of T cell receptor beta chains follows, all from one sample in a study of human T cells and chemical hapten exposure. Each CDR3 protein gets one entry after TCRdb re-called the RACE reads with MiXCR. This sample has just under 350,000 distinct CDR3 sequences, with 5.5% to 8% found just once. The sample here was whole blood, taken in connection with sensitization to the hapten diphenylcyclopropenone (DPC). The receptors stem from a woman younger than 35 with alopecia areata. Some clones in this sample may be carry-over from other donors' samples. Both conserved end residues are part of each CDR3. Each record gives: J gene, clone size, V gene, D gene, CDR3 protein, CDR3 DNA. D genes are given only for firm matches. Clone size, where shown, is once, few, many, or a class for clones that have expanded.

j_call: TRBJ1-2; clone_size: -; v_call: TRBV5-1; d_call: -; cdr3_aa: CASKGTDHGYGYTF; cdr3_nt: TGCGCCAGCAAAGGAACTGACCATGGGTATGGCTACACCTTC
j_call: TRBJ1-5; clone_size: few; v_call: TRBV20-1; d_call: -; cdr3_aa: CSARSQDWLGPQHF; cdr3_nt: TGCAGTGCTAGATCCCAGGACTGGTTGGGGCCCCAGCATTTT
j_call: TRBJ2-3; clone_size: few; v_call: TRBV14; d_call: TRBD2; cdr3_aa: CASSPKRGRTDTQYF; cdr3_nt: TGTGCCAGCAGCCCGAAGCGGGGCCGCACAGATACGCAGTATTTT
j_call: TRBJ1-1; clone_size: few; v_call: TRBV28; d_call: -; cdr3_aa: CASRINGKDPFF; cdr3_nt: TGTGCCAGCAGAATAAATGGAAAGGATCCTTTCTTT
j_call: TRBJ1-4; clone_size: few; v_call: TRBV9; d_call: TRBD1; cdr3_aa: CASSVGTGRTNEKLFF; cdr3_nt: TGTGCCAGCAGCGTAGGGACAGGGAGGACTAATGAAAAACTGTTTTTT
j_call: TRBJ2-5; clone_size: few; v_call: TRBV6-5; d_call: -; cdr3_aa: CASSYPVGGRQETQYF; cdr3_nt: TGTGCCAGCAGTTACCCCGTCGGTGGGAGGCAAGAGACCCAGTACTTC
j_call: TRBJ1-1; clone_size: few; v_call: TRBV6-5; d_call: -; cdr3_aa: CASSYAQGLSTEAFF; cdr3_nt: TGTGCCAGCAGTTACGCCCAGGGTTTGTCCACTGAAGCTTTCTTT
j_call: TRBJ2-7; clone_size: many; v_call: TRBV27; d_call: TRBD2; cdr3_aa: CASSGLASYEQYF; cdr3_nt: TGTGCCAGCAGTGGACTAGCTTCCTACGAGCAGTACTTC
j_call: TRBJ1-3; clone_size: -; v_call: TRBV28; d_call: -; cdr3_aa: CASSDILPTGNTIYF; cdr3_nt: TGTGCCAGCAGCGATATATTACCGACTGGAAACACCATATATTTT
j_call: TRBJ2-1; clone_size: many; v_call: TRBV4-3; d_call: TRBD2; cdr3_aa: CASSRGTSGRSFYNEQFF; cdr3_nt: TGCGCCAGCAGCCGGGGGACTAGCGGGCGCTCCTTCTACAATGAGCAGTTCTTC
j_call: TRBJ2-7; clone_size: many; v_call: TRBV19; d_call: TRBD2; cdr3_aa: CASSRKAGGPYEQYF; cdr3_nt: TGTGCCAGTAGCCGAAAGGCGGGGGGGCCCTACGAGCAGTACTTC
j_call: TRBJ2-7; clone_size: -; v_call: TRBV3-1; d_call: -; cdr3_aa: CASSQDPYYEQYF; cdr3_nt: TGTGCCAGCAGCCAAGACCCATACTACGAGCAGTACTTC
j_call: TRBJ2-5; clone_size: many; v_call: TRBV12-3/TRBV12-4; d_call: -; cdr3_aa: CASSLGLTQETQYF; cdr3_nt: TGTGCCAGCAGTTTAGGGCTAACCCAAGAGACCCAGTACTTC
j_call: TRBJ2-1; clone_size: -; v_call: TRBV2; d_call: TRBD2; cdr3_aa: CASSRLAGGDSYNEQFF; cdr3_nt: TGTGCCAGCAGTAGGCTAGCGGGGGGCGACTCCTACAATGAGCAGTTCTTC
j_call: TRBJ1-1; clone_size: -; v_call: TRBV5-1; d_call: -; cdr3_aa: CASRVGEGETEAFF; cdr3_nt: TGCGCCAGCAGGGTAGGGGAAGGGGAGACTGAAGCTTTCTTT
j_call: TRBJ1-1; clone_size: many; v_call: TRBV4-3; d_call: -; cdr3_aa: CASSQDWGGGRAFF; cdr3_nt: TGCGCCAGCAGCCAAGATTGGGGAGGGGGTCGAGCTTTCTTT
j_call: TRBJ2-3; clone_size: many; v_call: TRBV6-2/TRBV6-3; d_call: TRBD2; cdr3_aa: CASSYWRGSTDTQYF; cdr3_nt: TGTGCCAGCAGTTATTGGCGGGGGAGCACAGATACGCAGTATTTT
j_call: TRBJ1-5; clone_size: -; v_call: TRBV12-3/TRBV12-4; d_call: TRBD1; cdr3_aa: CASRVTGNQPQHF; cdr3_nt: TGTGCCAGCAGGGTGACAGGGAATCAGCCCCAGCATTTT
j_call: TRBJ1-6; clone_size: -; v_call: TRBV7-2; d_call: -; cdr3_aa: CASSLEPGEYNSPLHF; cdr3_nt: TGTGCCAGCAGCTTGGAACCCGGGGAGTATAATTCACCCCTCCACTTT
j_call: TRBJ2-3; clone_size: -; v_call: TRBV6-1; d_call: TRBD2; cdr3_aa: CASIRTSGGTSTDTQYF; cdr3_nt: TGTGCCAGCATCCGGACTAGCGGGGGAACTAGCACAGATACGCAGTATTTT
j_call: TRBJ1-3; clone_size: -; v_call: TRBV4-3; d_call: -; cdr3_aa: CASSPSHGNTIYF; cdr3_nt: TGCGCCAGCAGCCCATCACATGGAAACACCATATATTTT
j_call: TRBJ1-2; clone_size: -; v_call: TRBV4-2; d_call: -; cdr3_aa: CASSQDRGGGLYGYTF; cdr3_nt: TGTGCCAGCAGCCAAGATCGGGGCGGGGGTTTGTATGGCTACACCTTC
j_call: TRBJ1-4; clone_size: -; v_call: TRBV4-3; d_call: TRBD1; cdr3_aa: CASSQEERDREKLFF; cdr3_nt: TGCGCCAGCAGCCAAGAGGAGAGGGACAGGGAAAAACTGTTTTTT
j_call: TRBJ1-1; clone_size: -; v_call: TRBV7-2; d_call: -; cdr3_aa: CASSLNFREAFF; cdr3_nt: TGTGCCAGCAGCTTAAATTTCCGCGAAGCTTTCTTT
j_call: TRBJ1-2; clone_size: -; v_call: TRBV29-1; d_call: -; cdr3_aa: CSVAREVTNYGYTF; cdr3_nt: TGCAGCGTCGCCAGGGAAGTGACTAACTATGGCTACACCTTC
j_call: TRBJ2-1; clone_size: few; v_call: TRBV12-3/TRBV12-4; d_call: TRBD2; cdr3_aa: CASSLPSGVKFF; cdr3_nt: TGTGCCAGCAGTTTACCTAGCGGGGTTAAGTTCTTC
j_call: TRBJ2-1; clone_size: many; v_call: TRBV28; d_call: TRBD2; cdr3_aa: CASSFFSSGVNNEQFF; cdr3_nt: TGTGCCAGCAGTTTCTTCTCTAGCGGGGTGAACAATGAGCAGTTCTTC
j_call: TRBJ2-3; clone_size: -; v_call: TRBV6-1; d_call: -; cdr3_aa: CASSDTFGTDTQYF; cdr3_nt: TGTGCCAGCAGTGACACCTTCGGCACAGATACGCAGTATTTT
j_call: TRBJ1-4; clone_size: -; v_call: TRBV20-1; d_call: TRBD1; cdr3_aa: CSARQGAKLFF; cdr3_nt: TGCAGTGCTAGGCAGGGGGCAAAACTGTTTTTT
j_call: TRBJ1-1; clone_size: few; v_call: TRBV12-3/TRBV12-4; d_call: TRBD1; cdr3_aa: CASSFGTGLVGNTEAFF; cdr3_nt: TGTGCCAGCAGTTTCGGGACAGGTTTAGTTGGGAATACTGAAGCTTTCTTT
j_call: TRBJ2-2; clone_size: many; v_call: TRBV24-1; d_call: TRBD2; cdr3_aa: CATSDSPGTTLTGELFF; cdr3_nt: TGTGCCACCAGTGATTCCCCCGGGACTACCCTTACCGGGGAGCTGTTTTTT
j_call: TRBJ1-1; clone_size: few; v_call: TRBV6-5; d_call: TRBD1; cdr3_aa: CASSLTGGGVEAFF; cdr3_nt: TGTGCCAGCAGTCTGACAGGGGGAGGGGTTGAAGCTTTCTTT
j_call: TRBJ2-1; clone_size: many; v_call: TRBV5-4; d_call: -; cdr3_aa: CASSLGAVTHEQFF; cdr3_nt: TGTGCCAGCAGCTTGGGAGCGGTGACCCATGAGCAGTTCTTC
j_call: TRBJ1-3; clone_size: -; v_call: TRBV4-3; d_call: TRBD1; cdr3_aa: CASSERTGGRGNTIYF; cdr3_nt: TGCGCCAGCAGCGAACGGACAGGGGGCCGTGGAAACACCATATATTTT
j_call: TRBJ2-1; clone_size: many; v_call: TRBV11-3; d_call: TRBD1; cdr3_aa: CASSFKQGDMNEQFF; cdr3_nt: TGTGCCAGCAGCTTTAAACAGGGGGATATGAATGAGCAGTTCTTC
j_call: TRBJ1-4; clone_size: -; v_call: TRBV7-2; d_call: TRBD1; cdr3_aa: CASSLSRRAGTAGKLFF; cdr3_nt: TGTGCCAGCAGCTTATCTAGGCGTGCGGGGACAGCGGGAAAACTGTTTTTT